What follows is one TCR beta chain and its context. The sample belongs to a study of early T cells in non-severe SARS-CoV-2 infection. TCRdb reanalysed the 5' RACE reads using MiXCR and keeps one entry per CDR3 protein. Found here are around 44,000 distinct CDR3 sequences, 5.5% to 7.5% of them singletons; the top ten hold roughly 20%. V lost 8 bases and J lost 0, with 13 bases in between. Germline V gene data show CDR1 as WSHSY and CDR2 as SAAADI. The CDR3 consists of 14 residues. The chain has TRBV10-2 and TRBJ1-1; D unresolved. The receptor was derived from an adult who was a healthcare worker with PCR-confirmed SARS-CoV-2 infection or an uninfected control (not recorded which). The sequencing used whole blood, collected at baseline. The CDR3 coding sequence is TGCGCCAGCCTAAACCAGGCAGTGAACACTGAAGCTTTCTTT. Its protein product is CASLNQAVNTEAFF.